These 6 T cell receptor beta chains originate from one sample sequenced in a study of blood T cells in healthy people across ages. The authors ran a second PCR of about 6 to 11 cycles using a sample-barcoded 5' primer and a J-beta primer mix. TCRdb called the 5' RACE reads again in MiXCR, with one record for every CDR3 protein. The sample lists about 1.7 million distinct CDR3 sequences; approximately 28% were seen once. What was sequenced was blood. These receptors were obtained from a woman in her twenties or thirties in good health.

J is TRBJ2-5 and V is TRBV5-4; D gene ambiguous. Germline CDR1 and CDR2: SGHNT and YYREEE (reference sequence). CDR3 size: 12 residues. Trimming removed 5 bases at V and 7 bases at J, with 12 bases between. The CDR3 bases are TGTGCCAGCAGTCTAGAGATCGGGACCCAGTACTTC. Residues: CASSLEIGTQYF.

This clonotype has more than one count but fewer than ten. The chain combines TRBV7-8 with TRBJ2-3; the D is unclear. Germline lookup yields CDR1 SGHVS and CDR2 FQNEAQ. This CDR3 has 13 residues. The germline V and J ends were trimmed by 0 bases and 5 bases, with 6 bases remaining between them. CDR3 sequence reads: CASSLAKLDTQYF. CDR3 in DNA: TGTGCCAGCAGCTTAGCTAAGTTAGATACGCAGTATTTT.

The V call is TRBV20-1, the J call TRBJ1-1, with 7 bases lining up with TRBD1. The CDR3 extends over 13 amino acids. The germline V gene has CDR1 DFQATT and CDR2 SNEGSKA (reference sequence). The CDR3 loop reads CIAMTGQGPEAFF. CDR3 DNA: TGCATTGCCATGACAGGGCAAGGCCCTGAAGCTTTCTTT.

This clonotype was recorded many times. The chain uses TRBV10-2 and TRBJ2-7, with 7 bases identical to TRBD2. The CDR3 is made up of 14 amino acids. V was pared by 5 bases and J by 3 bases, with 7 bases of the junction left unmatched. Germline assignment: CDR1 WSHSY and CDR2 SAAADI. The CDR3 DNA follows: TGCGCCAGCAGTCTACTAGCGACCCACTACGAGCAGTACTTC. It yields the protein CASSLLATHYEQYF.

This clonotype was counted ten times or more. CDR3 DNA: TGCGCCAGCAGCCAAACTAGTTCCTCAGATACGCAGTATTTT. This sequence encodes CASSQTSSSDTQYF. V usage is TRBV4-3 and J usage is TRBJ2-3; possible D gene TRBD2, 5 bases. This CDR3 is 14 amino acids long. From germline, CDR1 is LGHNA and CDR2 YSLEER. Trimming removed 2 bases from V and 4 bases from J, with 10 bases in between.

The table lists this clonotype with a few counts. The gene calls are TRBV9 and TRBJ1-6; D uncertain. With 3 bases removed from V and 0 bases from J, the gap between germline ends came to 13 bases. Germline V gene data show CDR1 as SGDLS and CDR2 as YYNGEE. The CDR3 loop spans 17 amino acids. The CDR3 sequence is CASSATGMSSYNSPLHF. The CDR3 region has the DNA TGTGCCAGCAGCGCCACCGGTATGAGCTCCTATAATTCACCCCTCCACTTT.